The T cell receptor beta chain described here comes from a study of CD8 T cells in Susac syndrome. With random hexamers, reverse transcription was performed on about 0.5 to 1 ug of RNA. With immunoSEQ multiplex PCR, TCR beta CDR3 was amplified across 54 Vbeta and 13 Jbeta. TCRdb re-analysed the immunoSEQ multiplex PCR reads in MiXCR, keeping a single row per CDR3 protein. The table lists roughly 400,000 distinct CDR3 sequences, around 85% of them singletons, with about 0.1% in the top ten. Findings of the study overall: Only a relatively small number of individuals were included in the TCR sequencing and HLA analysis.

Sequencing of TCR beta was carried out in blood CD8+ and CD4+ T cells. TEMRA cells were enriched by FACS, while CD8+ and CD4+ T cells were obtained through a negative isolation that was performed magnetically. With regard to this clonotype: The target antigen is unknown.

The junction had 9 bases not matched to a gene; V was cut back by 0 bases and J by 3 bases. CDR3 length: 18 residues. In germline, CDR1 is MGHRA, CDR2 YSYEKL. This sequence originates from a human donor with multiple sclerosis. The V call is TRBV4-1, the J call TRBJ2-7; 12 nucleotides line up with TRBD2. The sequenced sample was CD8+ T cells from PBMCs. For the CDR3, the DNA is TGCGCCAGCAGCCAAGAGACGACTAGCGGGAGTAGTGGCTACGAGCAGTACTTC. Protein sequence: CASSQETTSGSSGYEQYF.